A selection of T cell receptor beta chains follows, all from one sample in a study of blood T cells in healthy people across ages. TCRdb reprocessed the 5' RACE reads with MiXCR, giving one entry per CDR3 protein. The sample lists 540,000 or so distinct CDR3 sequences; 40% to 55% were seen once. Sequencing was carried out using blood. The receptors come from a man older than 75 in good health. Both conserved end residues are part of each CDR3. The D gene is left open where the match is weak. Expanded clones are given a class, and other clones once, few, many or no size at all.

clone_size j_call d_call v_call cdr3_nt cdr3_aa
. TRBJ2-3 . TRBV6-2/TRBV6-3 TGTGCCAGCAGCCAACAGCTCCTTCGACCCACAGATACGCAGTATTTT CASSQQLLRPTDTQYF
. TRBJ2-7 TRBD2 TRBV20-1 TGCAGTGCTATGCGAGGAGCGGGAGTGGGCGAGCAGTACTTC CSAMRGAGVGEQYF
. TRBJ2-3 TRBD2 TRBV4-3 TGCGCCAGCAGCCAAGATTTGAGCGGGGGGCTCCTTGCAGATACGCAGTATTTT CASSQDLSGGLLADTQYF
many TRBJ2-3 TRBD2 TRBV9 TGTGCCAGCAGCGTAGTTGGGACTAGCGAAACAGATACGCAGTATTTT CASSVVGTSETDTQYF
many TRBJ1-1 TRBD1 TRBV6-6 TGTGCCAGCAGGGGGGACAGCCGGAGTGAAGCTTTCTTT CASRGDSRSEAFF
. TRBJ2-5 . TRBV7-9 TGTGCCAGCAGCTTCTCCCAGCAAGAGACCCAGTACTTC CASSFSQQETQYF
. TRBJ2-5 . TRBV11-2 TGTGCCAGCAGCTTCACTCAAGAGACCCAGTACTTC CASSFTQETQYF
once TRBJ2-1 TRBD2 TRBV6-6 TGTGCCAGCAGCCCCCGGGGACTAGCGGGAGTGAATGAGCAGTTCTTC CASSPRGLAGVNEQFF
. TRBJ1-1 . TRBV4-3 TGCGCCAGCAGCCAAGATCATGCGAACACTGAAGCTTTCTTT CASSQDHANTEAFF
. TRBJ2-3 . TRBV5-1 TGTGCCAGCAGCTTGGAAGGGATAAGAACAGATACGCAGTATTTT CASSLEGIRTDTQYF
few TRBJ2-2 . TRBV4-3 TGCGCCAGCAGCCAAGATCATCGGGCCAACACCGGGGAGCTGTTTTTT CASSQDHRANTGELFF
few TRBJ2-1 . TRBV12-5 TGTGCTAGTGGTTGGACATGGGAAAATGAGCAGTTCTTC CASGWTWENEQFF
. TRBJ1-2 . TRBV7-2 TGTGCCAGCAGTAAAGGGACTCAAGGGGTTGGTGGCTACACCTTC CASSKGTQGVGGYTF
few TRBJ2-1 . TRBV21-1 TGTGCCAGCAGGTTCACCGGGACAGGGGACAATGAGCAGTTCTTC CASRFTGTGDNEQFF
. TRBJ2-3 . TRBV24-1 TGTGCCACCAGTGATCTCAGCGGGTGGGGCACAGATACGCAGTATTTT CATSDLSGWGTDTQYF
. TRBJ2-1 TRBD2 TRBV7-2 TGTGCCAGCAGCTTGGCTAGCGGGAGATCCTACAATGAGCAGTTCTTC CASSLASGRSYNEQFF
. TRBJ2-7 . TRBV6-5 TGTGCCAGCAGGCGGTACTCCTACGAGCAGTACTTC CASRRYSYEQYF
once TRBJ2-7 . TRBV4-3 TGCGCCAGCAGCCAAGATGCCGGTTACAACTACGAGCAGTACTTC CASSQDAGYNYEQYF
. TRBJ2-7 TRBD2 TRBV7-9 TGTGCCAGCAGCTTAGGACTAGCGGGTTCCGAGCAGTACTTC CASSLGLAGSEQYF
. TRBJ2-3 . TRBV11-2 TGTGCCAGCAGCTTAGGCCCCGGCGGGTATATTAGCACAGATACGCAGTATTTT CASSLGPGGYISTDTQYF
. TRBJ2-7 TRBD1 TRBV20-1 TGCAGTGCTACTCCCAGACAGGGGATACGCCACGAGCAGTACTTC CSATPRQGIRHEQYF
. TRBJ1-5 TRBD1 TRBV18 TGTGCCAGCTCCGGACAGGGGAGGTATCAGCCCCAGCATTTT CASSGQGRYQPQHF
many TRBJ2-3 TRBD2 TRBV7-9 TGTGCCAGCAGCCCTTTTGAAGTTAGCGGGAGCCCAGATACGCAGTATTTT CASSPFEVSGSPDTQYF
. TRBJ1-4 . TRBV10-3 TGTGCCATCAGTGGGACAGAAGAAAAACTGTTTTTT CAISGTEEKLFF
. TRBJ2-2 TRBD2 TRBV20-1 TGCAGTGCTAGTATGTCTAGCGGGAAGGGGACCGGGGAGCTGTTTTTT CSASMSSGKGTGELFF
. TRBJ1-1 . TRBV12-3/TRBV12-4 TGTGTCAGCAGCCCGGGGGGGAGGAACACTGAAGCTTTCTTT CVSSPGGRNTEAFF
. TRBJ1-1 . TRBV7-2 TGTGCCAGCAGCTTTCTTCAGGGGCGAACTGAAGCTTTCTTT CASSFLQGRTEAFF
. TRBJ1-5 . TRBV20-1 TGCAGTGCTAGTCGGAACAGGGACAGCAATCAGCCCCAGCATTTT CSASRNRDSNQPQHF
few TRBJ2-3 . TRBV7-9 TGTGCCAGCAGCTTAGCCCGGCCGCCCCGGATTCCAGATACGCAGTATTTT CASSLARPPRIPDTQYF
many TRBJ1-1 TRBD1 TRBV6-5 TGTGCCAGCAGCCGTCGGACAGGGGACACTGAAGCTTTCTTT CASSRRTGDTEAFF
. TRBJ2-7 TRBD2 TRBV15 TGTGCCGCCAGCACCATAAAAATCGCAGGACTAGCGGGAGCCTACGAGCAGTACTTC CAASTIKIAGLAGAYEQYF
few TRBJ1-4 TRBD1 TRBV7-9 TGTGCCAGCAGCTTCAACGACAGGGGGAAACTGTTTTTT CASSFNDRGKLFF
. TRBJ2-7 TRBD1 TRBV5-5 TGTGCCAGCAGCTTGGTGGGGACAGGGAGGGACGAGCAGTACTTC CASSLVGTGRDEQYF
few TRBJ2-1 TRBD2 TRBV20-1 TGCAGCGTAAAGCGGGAGTACGATGAGCAGTTCTTC CSVKREYDEQFF
few TRBJ2-1 TRBD2 TRBV27 TGTGCCAGCAGTTTATTAAGGACTAGCGGGACTTACAATGAGCAGTTCTTC CASSLLRTSGTYNEQFF
. TRBJ2-1 . TRBV5-1 TGCGCCAGCAGCTTGGGACATTCAAACTCCTACAATGAGCAGTTCTTC CASSLGHSNSYNEQFF
. TRBJ2-1 . TRBV6-5 TGTGCCAGCAGTTACGGCTCGAGCTACGAGCAGTTCTTC CASSYGSSYEQFF
. TRBJ1-5 . TRBV9 TGTGCCAGCAGCCTCGGGGGGCACCAGCCCCAGCATTTT CASSLGGHQPQHF
few TRBJ1-2 . TRBV20-1 TGCAGTGCTAGAGATAGAAAGAGCGGCCCAAATAACTATGGCTACACCTTC CSARDRKSGPNNYGYTF
. TRBJ1-2 . TRBV29-1 TGCAGCGCCGGGGGGGGAAACTATGGCTACACCTTC CSAGGGNYGYTF
. TRBJ2-4 TRBD2 TRBV6-2/TRBV6-3 TGTGCCAGCCGAATAGCGGGAGCGCTAGCCAAAAACATTCAGTACTTC CASRIAGALAKNIQYF
. TRBJ1-6 . TRBV5-1 TGCGCCAGCAGCGAACAGGGAGGGAATTCACCCCTCCACTTT CASSEQGGNSPLHF
few TRBJ2-3 . TRBV9 TGTGCCAGCAGCGTAGCTGTGGGAGATACGCAGTATTTT CASSVAVGDTQYF